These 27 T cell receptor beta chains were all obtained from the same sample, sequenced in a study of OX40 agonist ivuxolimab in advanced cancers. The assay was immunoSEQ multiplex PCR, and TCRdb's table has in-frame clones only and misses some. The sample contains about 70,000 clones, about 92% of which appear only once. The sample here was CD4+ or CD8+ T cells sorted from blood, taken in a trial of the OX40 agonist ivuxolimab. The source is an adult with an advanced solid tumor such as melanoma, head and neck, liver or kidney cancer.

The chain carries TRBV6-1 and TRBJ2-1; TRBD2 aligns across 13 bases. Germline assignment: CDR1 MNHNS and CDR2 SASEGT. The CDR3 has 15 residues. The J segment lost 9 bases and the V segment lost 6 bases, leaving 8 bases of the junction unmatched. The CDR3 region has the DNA TGTGCCAGCAGCTCCACTAGCGGGAGGGCATCTGAGCAGTTCTTC. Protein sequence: CASSSTSGRASEQFF.

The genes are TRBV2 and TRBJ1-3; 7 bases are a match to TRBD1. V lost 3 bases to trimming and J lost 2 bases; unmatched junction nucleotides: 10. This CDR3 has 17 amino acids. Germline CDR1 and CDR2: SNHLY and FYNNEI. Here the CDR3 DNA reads TGTGCCAGCAGTGATAGGTCCCTCGGGACAGCTGGAAACACCATATATTTT. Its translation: CASSDRSLGTAGNTIYF. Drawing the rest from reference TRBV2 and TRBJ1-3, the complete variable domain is EPEVTQTPSHQVTQMGQEVILRCVPISNHLYFYWYRQILGQKVEFLVSFYNNEISEKSEIFDDQFSVERPDGSNFTLKIRSTKLEDSAMYFCASSDRSLGTAGNTIYFGEGSWLTVV.

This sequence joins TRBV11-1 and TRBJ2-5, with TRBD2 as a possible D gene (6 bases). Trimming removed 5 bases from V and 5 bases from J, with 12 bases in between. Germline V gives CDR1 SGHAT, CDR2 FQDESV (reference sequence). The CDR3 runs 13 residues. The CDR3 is CASSVGTQETQYF. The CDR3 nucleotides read TGTGCCAGCAGCGTCGGGACTCAGGAGACCCAGTACTTC.

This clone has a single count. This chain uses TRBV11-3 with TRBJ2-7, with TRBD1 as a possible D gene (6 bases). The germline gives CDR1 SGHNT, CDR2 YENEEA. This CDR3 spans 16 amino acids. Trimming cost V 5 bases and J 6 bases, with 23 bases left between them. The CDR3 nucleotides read TGTGCCAGCAGCATTTCCGGACAGTCGCGCGACTCCGAGCAGTACTTC. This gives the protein CASSISGQSRDSEQYF.

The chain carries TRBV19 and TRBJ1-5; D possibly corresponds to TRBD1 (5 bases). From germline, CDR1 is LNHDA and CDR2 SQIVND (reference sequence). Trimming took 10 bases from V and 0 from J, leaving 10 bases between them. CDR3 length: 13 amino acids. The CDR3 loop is CATGTYSNQPQHF. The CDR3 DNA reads TGTGCCACCGGGACGTATAGCAATCAGCCCCAGCATTTT.

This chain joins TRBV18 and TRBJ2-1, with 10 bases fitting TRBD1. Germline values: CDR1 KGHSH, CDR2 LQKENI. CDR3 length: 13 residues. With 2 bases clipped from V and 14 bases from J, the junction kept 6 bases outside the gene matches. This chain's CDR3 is CASSPSGTGVEFF. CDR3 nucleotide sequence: TGTGCCAGCTCACCATCTGGGACAGGGGTAGAGTTCTTC. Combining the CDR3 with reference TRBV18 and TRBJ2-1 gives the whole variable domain NAGVMQNPRHLVRRRGQEARLRCSPMKGHSHVYWYRQLPEEGLKFMVYLQKENIIDESGMPKERFSAEFPKEGPSILRIQQVVRGDSAAYFCASSPSGTGVEFFGPGTRLTVL.

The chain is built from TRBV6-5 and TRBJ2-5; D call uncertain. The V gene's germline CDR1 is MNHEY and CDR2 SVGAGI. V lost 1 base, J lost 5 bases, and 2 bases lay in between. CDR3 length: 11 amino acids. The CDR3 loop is CASSYLETQYF. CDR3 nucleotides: TGTGCCAGCAGTTACTTGGAGACCCAGTACTTC.

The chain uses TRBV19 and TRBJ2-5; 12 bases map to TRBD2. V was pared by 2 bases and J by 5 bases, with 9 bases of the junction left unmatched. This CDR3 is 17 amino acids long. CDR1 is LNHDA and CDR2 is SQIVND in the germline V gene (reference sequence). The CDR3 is CASSINIALAGGETQYF. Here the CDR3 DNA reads TGTGCCAGTAGTATAAATATCGCGCTAGCGGGAGGGGAGACCCAGTACTTC.

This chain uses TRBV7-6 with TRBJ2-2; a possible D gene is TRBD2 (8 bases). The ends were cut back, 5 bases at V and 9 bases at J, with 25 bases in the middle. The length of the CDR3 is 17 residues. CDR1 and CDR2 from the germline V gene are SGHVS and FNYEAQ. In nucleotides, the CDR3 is TGTGCCAGCAGCCAGGGGGTAAAAGCGGGAGAAAGCAGGGAGCTGTTTTTT. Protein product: CASSQGVKAGESRELFF.

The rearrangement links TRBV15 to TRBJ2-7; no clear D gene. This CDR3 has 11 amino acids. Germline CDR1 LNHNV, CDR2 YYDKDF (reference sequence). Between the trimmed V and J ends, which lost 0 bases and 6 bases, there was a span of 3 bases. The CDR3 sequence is CATSRDREQYF. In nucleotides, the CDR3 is TGTGCCACCAGCAGAGATCGCGAGCAGTACTTC.

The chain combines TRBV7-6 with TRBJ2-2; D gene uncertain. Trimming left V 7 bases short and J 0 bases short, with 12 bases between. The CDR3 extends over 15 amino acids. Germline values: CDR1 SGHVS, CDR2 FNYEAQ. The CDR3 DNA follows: TGTGCCAGCACCCAAGGGATCGCGAACACCGGGGAGCTGTTTTTT. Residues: CASTQGIANTGELFF.

The CDR3 DNA reads TGTGCCAGCAGTCCCAGCCTGTCGGGCACAGATACGCAGTATTTT. It yields the protein CASSPSLSGTDTQYF. The rearrangement links TRBV27 to TRBJ2-3; D is undetermined. The CDR3 contains 15 residues. The V end was cut by 5 bases, the J end by 1 base, with 13 bases between. Looked up from germline, CDR1 is MNHEY and CDR2 is SMNVEV (reference sequence).

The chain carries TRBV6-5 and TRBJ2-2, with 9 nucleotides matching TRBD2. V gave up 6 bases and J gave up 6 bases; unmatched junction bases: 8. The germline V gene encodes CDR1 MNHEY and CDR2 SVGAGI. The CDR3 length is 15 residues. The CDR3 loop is CASRDPGGRAGELFF. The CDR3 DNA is TGTGCCAGCAGGGACCCGGGCGGGAGGGCCGGGGAGCTGTTTTTT.

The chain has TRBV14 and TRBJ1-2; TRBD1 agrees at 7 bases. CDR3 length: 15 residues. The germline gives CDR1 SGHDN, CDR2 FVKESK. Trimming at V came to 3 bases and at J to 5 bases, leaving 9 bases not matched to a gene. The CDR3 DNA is TGTGCCAGCAGCCACTCAGGGGGGCAAGCGTATGGCTACACCTTC. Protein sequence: CASSHSGGQAYGYTF.

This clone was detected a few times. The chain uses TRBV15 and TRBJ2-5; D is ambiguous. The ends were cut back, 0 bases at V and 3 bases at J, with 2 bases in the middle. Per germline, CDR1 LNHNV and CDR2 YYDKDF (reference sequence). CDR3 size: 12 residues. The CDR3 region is CATSRDEETQYF. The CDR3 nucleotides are TGTGCCACCAGCAGAGATGAAGAGACCCAGTACTTC.

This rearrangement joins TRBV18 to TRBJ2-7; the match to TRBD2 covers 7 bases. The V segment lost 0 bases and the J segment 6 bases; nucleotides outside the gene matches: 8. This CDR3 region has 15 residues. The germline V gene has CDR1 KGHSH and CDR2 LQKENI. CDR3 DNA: TGTGCCAGCTCACCACCGTCGGGGCCGGGAGGCGAGCAGTACTTC. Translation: CASSPPSGPGGEQYF.

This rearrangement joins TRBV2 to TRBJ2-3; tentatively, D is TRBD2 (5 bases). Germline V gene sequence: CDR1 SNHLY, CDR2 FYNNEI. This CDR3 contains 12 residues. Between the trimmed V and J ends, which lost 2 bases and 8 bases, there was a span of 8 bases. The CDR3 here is CASSEWAGTQYF. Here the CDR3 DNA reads TGTGCCAGCAGTGAATGGGCGGGTACGCAGTATTTT. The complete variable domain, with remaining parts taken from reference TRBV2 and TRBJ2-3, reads EPEVTQTPSHQVTQMGQEVILRCVPISNHLYFYWYRQILGQKVEFLVSFYNNEISEKSEIFDDQFSVERPDGSNFTLKIRSTKLEDSAMYFCASSEWAGTQYFGPGTRLTVL.

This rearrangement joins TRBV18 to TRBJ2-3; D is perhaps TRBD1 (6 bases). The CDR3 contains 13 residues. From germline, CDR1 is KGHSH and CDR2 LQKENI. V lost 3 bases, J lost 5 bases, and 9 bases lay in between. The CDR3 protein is CASSPSRGDTQYF. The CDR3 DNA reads TGTGCCAGCTCACCCTCCAGGGGAGATACGCAGTATTTT.

CDR3 sequence (DNA): TGCGCCAGCAGCTTCGAGTTGGACCCCTACGAGCAGTACTTC. Residues: CASSFELDPYEQYF. The chain is built from TRBV5-1 and TRBJ2-7; D uncertain. The CDR3 extends over 14 amino acids. The germline V and J ends were trimmed by 2 bases and 2 bases, with 11 bases remaining between them. Germline CDR1 and CDR2: SGHRS and YFSETQ.

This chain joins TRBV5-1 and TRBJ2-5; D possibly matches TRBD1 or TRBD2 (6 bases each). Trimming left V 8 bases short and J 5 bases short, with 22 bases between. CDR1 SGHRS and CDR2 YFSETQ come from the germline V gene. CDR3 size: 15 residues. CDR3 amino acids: CASTITRGGAETQYF. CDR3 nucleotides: TGCGCCAGTACCATTACCAGGGGAGGTGCGGAGACCCAGTACTTC. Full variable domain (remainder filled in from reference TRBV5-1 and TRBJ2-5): KAGVTQTPRYLIKTRGQQVTLSCSPISGHRSVSWYQQTPGQGLQFLFEYFSETQRNKGNFPGRFSGRQFSNSRSEMNVSTLELGDSALYLCASTITRGGAETQYFGPGTRLLVL.

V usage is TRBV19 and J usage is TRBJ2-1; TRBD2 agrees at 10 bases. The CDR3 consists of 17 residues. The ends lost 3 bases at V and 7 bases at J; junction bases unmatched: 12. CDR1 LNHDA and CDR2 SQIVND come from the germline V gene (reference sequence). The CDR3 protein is CASSIGTSSGSRNEQFF. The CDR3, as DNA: TGTGCCAGTAGTATCGGGACGTCTAGCGGGAGTCGAAATGAGCAGTTCTTC. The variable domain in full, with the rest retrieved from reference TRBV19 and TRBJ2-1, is DGGITQSPKYLFRKEGQNVTLSCEQNLNHDAMYWYRQDPGQGLRLIYYSQIVNDFQKGDIAEGYSVSREKKESFPLTVTSAQKNPTAFYLCASSIGTSSGSRNEQFFGPGTRLTVL.

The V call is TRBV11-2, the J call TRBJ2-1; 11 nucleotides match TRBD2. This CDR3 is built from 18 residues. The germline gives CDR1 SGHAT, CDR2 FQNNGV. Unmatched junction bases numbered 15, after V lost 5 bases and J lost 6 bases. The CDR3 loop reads CASSQRRLAGGRPNEQFF. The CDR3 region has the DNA TGTGCCAGCAGCCAAAGGCGGCTAGCGGGAGGCCGGCCCAATGAGCAGTTCTTC.

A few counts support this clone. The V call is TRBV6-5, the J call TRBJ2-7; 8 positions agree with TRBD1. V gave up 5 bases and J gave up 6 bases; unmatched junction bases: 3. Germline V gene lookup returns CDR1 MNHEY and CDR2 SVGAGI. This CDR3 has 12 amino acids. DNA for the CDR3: TGTGCCAGCAGTCCGACAGGGGTCGAGCAGTACTTC. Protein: CASSPTGVEQYF.

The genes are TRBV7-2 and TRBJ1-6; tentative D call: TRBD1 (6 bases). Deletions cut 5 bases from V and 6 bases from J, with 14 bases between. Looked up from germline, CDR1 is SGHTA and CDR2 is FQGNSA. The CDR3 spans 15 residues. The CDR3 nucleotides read TGTGCCAGCAGCGGCGCAGGGGCGCTTAATTCACCCCTCCACTTT. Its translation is CASSGAGALNSPLHF.

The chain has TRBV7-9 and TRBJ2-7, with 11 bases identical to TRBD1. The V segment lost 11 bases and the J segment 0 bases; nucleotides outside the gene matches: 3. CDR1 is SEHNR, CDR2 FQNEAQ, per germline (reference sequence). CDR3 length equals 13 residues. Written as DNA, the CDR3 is TGTGCCGGTGGGACAGGGGGCTCCTACGAGCAGTACTTC. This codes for CAGGTGGSYEQYF.

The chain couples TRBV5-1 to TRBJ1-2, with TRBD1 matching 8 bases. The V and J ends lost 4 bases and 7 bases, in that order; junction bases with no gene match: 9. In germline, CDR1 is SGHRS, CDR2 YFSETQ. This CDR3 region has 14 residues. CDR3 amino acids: CASSTTTGVRGYTF. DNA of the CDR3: TGCGCCAGCAGCACAACGACAGGGGTGCGTGGCTACACCTTC.

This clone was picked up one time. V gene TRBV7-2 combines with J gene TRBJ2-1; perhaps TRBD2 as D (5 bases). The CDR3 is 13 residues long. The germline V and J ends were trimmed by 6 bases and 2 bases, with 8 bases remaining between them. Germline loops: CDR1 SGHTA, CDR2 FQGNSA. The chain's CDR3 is CASRLVTYNEQFF. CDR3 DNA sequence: TGTGCCAGCAGACTAGTTACCTACAATGAGCAGTTCTTC.